These 3 T cell receptor beta chains share one sample of origin, sequenced in a study of T and B cells in COVID-19 patients. TRB was amplified from about 260-540 ng of blood genomic DNA. BIOMED2 TRB-A/B primer pools were used in multiplex TRB PCR. TCRdb reanalysed the multiplex PCR reads using MiXCR and keeps one entry per CDR3 protein. The sample records about 21,000 distinct CDR3 sequences, over 25% being singletons. The sequencing sample was made of blood. Receptor source: a human donor who had recovered from COVID-19.

This clonotype is classed as medium-sized (0.01 to 0.1%). The V call is TRBV11-3, the J call TRBJ2-3; 7 nucleotides agree with TRBD2. J lost 0 bases, V lost 5 bases, and 8 bases had no gene match. The CDR3 contains 16 residues. Germline-derived CDR1 and CDR2 are SGHNT and YENEEA. CDR3 region: CASSPRLGGSTDTQYF. CDR3 bases: TGTGCCAGCAGCCCGAGACTGGGGGGGAGCACAGATACGCAGTATTTT.

This clonotype was counted ten times or more. The rearrangement uses TRBV15 and TRBJ2-1; 10 positions agree with TRBD2. V lost 0 bases and J lost 0; bases outside the gene matches: 5. Germline V gene data show CDR1 as LNHNV and CDR2 as YYDKDF (reference sequence). The CDR3 has 18 residues. The CDR3 is CATSRDLTSGISYNEQFF. The CDR3 nucleotides are TGTGCCACCAGCAGAGATCTCACTAGCGGGATCTCCTACAATGAGCAGTTCTTC. The full variable domain, completed using reference TRBV15 and TRBJ2-1, is DAMVIQNPRYQVTQFGKPVTLSCSQTLNHNVMYWYQQKSSQAPKLLFHYYDKDFNNEADTPDNFQSRRPNTSFCFLDIRSPGLGDTAMYLCATSRDLTSGISYNEQFFGPGTRLTVL.

There are a few counts of this clonotype. The chain recombines TRBV6-5 with TRBJ1-2, with TRBD1 matching over 7 bases. Per the germline V gene, CDR1 is MNHEY and CDR2 is SVGAGI. The CDR3 runs 14 residues. V was clipped by 6 bases and J by 5 bases; unmatched bases: 9. CDR3 sequence (DNA): TGTGCCAGCAGCCTATCCGGGACAGCATATGGCTACACCTTC. It translates to CASSLSGTAYGYTF.